The 18 T cell receptor beta chains below were found in one sample sequenced in a study of T cell responses to AZD1222 COVID-19 vaccine. The repertoire was sequenced with immunoSEQ multiplex PCR; TCRdb's copy has only in-frame clones and lacks some. The sample contains approximately 92,000 clones, approximately 91% of which appear only once. Here the sequenced sample was peripheral blood, taken on day 0 of AZD1222 vaccination. The receptors were sampled from an adult in good health.

The chain couples TRBV6-5 to TRBJ1-5; TRBD1 matches 8 bases. With 5 bases clipped from V and 6 bases from J, the junction kept 9 bases outside the gene matches. Germline V gives CDR1 MNHEY, CDR2 SVGAGI. This CDR3 has 15 amino acids. DNA for the CDR3: TGTGCCAGCAGTCCCCGGACAGGGTTTAGTCAGCCCCAGCATTTT. The encoded protein is CASSPRTGFSQPQHF.

This clone turned up a few times. The V gene is TRBV2, the J gene TRBJ2-7; 9 positions agree with TRBD2. The V gene end was trimmed by 1 base and the J gene end by 4 bases; junction bases not matched to a gene: 8. CDR1 is SNHLY and CDR2 is FYNNEI in the germline V gene. CDR3 length: 16 amino acids. For the CDR3, the DNA is TGTGCCAGCAGTGAAGGGAGAGGCGGGAGGGGTTACGAGCAGTACTTC. Amino acid sequence: CASSEGRGGRGYEQYF.

This clone was recorded a few times. The chain recombines TRBV3-1 (or the pseudogene TRBV3-2) with TRBJ1-1; no reliable D call. Germline lookup yields CDR1 LGHDT and CDR2 YNNKEL (reference sequence). This CDR3 has 13 amino acids. Trimming left V 2 bases short and J 2 bases short, with 6 bases between. DNA of the CDR3: TGTGCCAGCAGCCAAAGACTAAACACTGAAGCTTTCTTT. It translates to CASSQRLNTEAFF.

CDR3 sequence (DNA): TGCGCCAGCAGTCTGCAGGAGACCTACAATGAGCAGTTCTTC. This gives the protein CASSLQETYNEQFF. The J gene is TRBJ2-1, the V gene TRBV5-1; D is unclear. CDR1 and CDR2 (germline): SGHRS, YFSETQ. The CDR3 totals 14 residues. The V and J ends lost 5 bases and 2 bases respectively, with 11 bases between them.

The chain uses TRBV6-5 and TRBJ1-1; tentatively, D is TRBD1 (6 bases). CDR3 length equals 14 residues. V was pared by 7 bases and J by 2 bases, with 14 bases between. Germline assignment: CDR1 MNHEY and CDR2 SVGAGI. CDR3 DNA sequence: TGTGCCAGCACAGTCTCACAGGGTAACACTGAAGCTTTCTTT. Protein product: CASTVSQGNTEAFF.

As DNA, the CDR3 is TGTGCCAGCAGCTTAGGTGGCGGGATCACTAGCACAGATACGCAGTATTTT. Residues: CASSLGGGITSTDTQYF. This chain uses TRBV7-2 with TRBJ2-3, with TRBD2 as a possible D gene (6 bases). Germline CDR1 is SGHTA and CDR2 is FQGNSA. The CDR3 length is 17 residues. Trimming shortened V by 1 base and J by 0 bases, and 14 bases separated the two germline ends.

This rearrangement joins TRBV28 to TRBJ1-2, with D perhaps TRBD1 (6 bases). Germline CDR1 is MDHEN and CDR2 is SYDVKM. V gave up 3 bases and J gave up 2 bases, with 10 bases separating them. The CDR3 sequence is 14 residues long. CDR3: CASSLGAGNYGYTF. The DNA for the CDR3 is TGTGCCAGCAGTTTGGGGGCAGGGAACTATGGCTACACCTTC.

The V call is TRBV30, the J call TRBJ2-5; 8 bases are shared with TRBD1. This CDR3 has 14 residues. The trim removed 3 bases at V and 3 bases at J, leaving 6 bases unmatched. Germline CDR1 is GTSNPN and CDR2 is SVGIG (reference sequence). CDR3 region: CAWSPMGQEETQYF. CDR3 coding DNA: TGTGCCTGGAGCCCAATGGGACAGGAAGAGACCCAGTACTTC.

The rearrangement uses TRBV11-3 and TRBJ2-1; the D gene is possibly TRBD2 (5 bases). Germline CDR1 and CDR2: SGHNT and YENEEA. The germline V and J ends were trimmed by 5 bases and 3 bases, with 8 bases remaining between them. The CDR3 has 13 amino acids. The CDR3 sequence: CASSPGDYNEQFF. The CDR3 coding sequence is TGTGCCAGCAGCCCCGGGGACTACAATGAGCAGTTCTTC.

The genes are TRBV6-5 and TRBJ1-4; 8 bases are shared with TRBD1. The CDR3 sequence is 14 residues long. CDR1 and CDR2 (germline): MNHEY, SVGAGI. V was clipped by 5 bases and J by 6 bases; unmatched bases: 5. The CDR3 nucleotides are TGTGCCAGCAGTCCACAGGGGGGAGATGAAAAACTGTTTTTT. Amino acid sequence: CASSPQGGDEKLFF.

This clone came up a few times. The V call is TRBV6-4, the J call TRBJ2-2, with TRBD1 as a possible D gene (6 bases). Germline-derived CDR1 and CDR2 are MRHNA and SNTAGT. The CDR3 totals 15 residues. V shed 0 bases and J shed 1 base, with 6 bases lying between them. DNA for the CDR3: TGTGCCAGCAGTGACTCGACAGGGAACACCGGGGAGCTGTTTTTT. It is translated as CASSDSTGNTGELFF.

The chain has TRBV19 and TRBJ1-6, with 9 bases lining up with TRBD1. CDR3 size: 14 residues. V lost 2 bases, J lost 8 bases, and 1 base stayed unmatched. Germline V CDR1 and CDR2: LNHDA, SQIVND (reference sequence). CDR3 in amino acids: CASSITGGDSPLHF. The CDR3 DNA follows: TGTGCCAGTAGTATAACAGGGGGCGATTCACCCCTCCACTTT.

The V and J genes are TRBV6-5 and TRBJ2-4; perhaps D is TRBD1 or TRBD2 (5 bases each). CDR3 length: 16 amino acids. Deletions cut 0 bases from V and 0 bases from J, with 9 bases between. Per the germline V gene, CDR1 is MNHEY and CDR2 is SVGAGI. CDR3: CASSYSWGLAKNIQYF. The DNA for the CDR3 is TGTGCCAGCAGTTACTCATGGGGGTTAGCCAAAAACATTCAGTACTTC.

This sequence joins TRBV7-9 and TRBJ1-6, with D unresolved. The germline V and J ends were trimmed by 2 bases and 6 bases, with 11 bases remaining between them. CDR3 length equals 15 residues. Germline V gene sequence: CDR1 SEHNR, CDR2 FQNEAQ (reference sequence). For the CDR3, the DNA is TGTGCCAGCAGCTTAATGGGATCTGGTAATTCACCCCTCCACTTT. Amino acids: CASSLMGSGNSPLHF.

This clone was seen a single time. J is TRBJ2-1 and V is TRBV6-1; 7 positions agree with TRBD2. The V segment lost 0 bases and the J segment 7 bases; nucleotides outside the gene matches: 6. In germline, CDR1 is MNHNS, CDR2 SASEGT. The CDR3 consists of 15 residues. The CDR3 DNA reads TGTGCCAGCAGTGAAGCGGCTAGCGGTAGGAATGAGCAGTTCTTC. Its protein product is CASSEAASGRNEQFF.

The rearrangement links TRBV5-1 to TRBJ1-4; no clear D. V was trimmed by 2 bases and J by 3 bases, leaving 14 bases between them. Per germline, CDR1 SGHRS and CDR2 YFSETQ. The CDR3 is 16 residues long. The CDR3 here is CASSFSFGGPNEKLFF. CDR3 DNA sequence: TGCGCCAGCAGCTTTTCGTTCGGTGGGCCTAATGAAAAACTGTTTTTT.

Details on this clone: Compared with germline, one end of the junction differs, possibly owing to a read error. V is TRBV3-1 (or the pseudogene TRBV3-2) and J is TRBJ1-4; 9 nucleotides match TRBD1. The length of the CDR3 is 14 residues. Germline lookup yields CDR1 LGHDT and CDR2 YNNKEL (reference sequence). CDR3 region: CASTQQDRGEKLFF. CDR3 in DNA: TGTGCCAGCACCCAACAAGACAGGGGGGAAAAACTGTTTTTT.

This sequence joins TRBV19 and TRBJ1-6; D not resolved. The ends were cut back, 1 base at V and 7 bases at J, with 8 bases in the middle. The CDR3 sequence is 14 residues long. Germline V gives CDR1 LNHDA, CDR2 SQIVND (reference sequence). Here the CDR3 reads CASSIGQVNSPLHF. In DNA form, the CDR3 reads TGTGCCAGTAGTATAGGGCAGGTGAATTCACCCCTCCACTTT.